This T cell receptor (beta chain) emerged from a study of spatial heterogeneity in lung cancer. On the study more broadly: Untreated early-stage non-small cell lung cancer patients, roughly 75 in total, were the donors. Follow-up PBMC specimens underwent sequencing when available; their median timing was roughly 2 years after resection.

From the 5' RACE reads, TCRdb called clonotypes with MiXCR, one entry per CDR3 protein. The table records over 95,000 distinct CDR3 sequences, about a tenth of them present only once. The time point denotes: blood at routine non-recurrence follow-up after resection. The sequenced material consisted of unsorted whole RNA from tumor, nontumor lung or frozen PBMC. V was pared by 5 bases and J by 5 bases, with 7 bases of the junction left unmatched. The germline CDR1 and CDR2 sequences are SGHTA and FQGTGA. The CDR3 has 16 amino acids. The material was PBMCs, obtained at follow-up. This clonotype was obtained from a female donor with early-stage non-small cell lung cancer. The chain links TRBV7-3 to TRBJ2-2; 11 bases align to TRBD1. Here the CDR3 reads CASSPYGTGGTGELFF. The CDR3 DNA follows: TGTGCCAGCAGCCCGTACGGGACAGGGGGTACCGGGGAGCTGTTTTTT.